This TCR beta chain was identified during a study of blood T cell repertoires in COVID-19. Study overall: COVID-19 samples from acute and convalescent phases originated in the United States, Italy and Spain. Nucleic acid was either cDNA or gDNA, and it came from T cells, B-cell-depleted T cells, or PBMCs.

Trimming at V came to 6 bases and at J to 5 bases, leaving 5 bases not matched to a gene. CDR3 size: 13 residues. Authors' processing steps: Cell counts per sample came from amplifying reference gene primers. The method was immunoSEQ multiplex PCR; TCRdb's version includes in-frame clones alone and lacks a portion of them. The V and J calls and clone size come from that table; D and trimming were worked out from the DNA. This repertoire shows tens of thousands of clones, about nine tenths found once; its top ten account for around 2.7%. This TCR derives from a man older than 75 with acute or convalescent COVID-19. The chain has TRBV12-3 or TRBV12-4 and TRBJ1-2; TRBD1 agrees at 8 bases. Sequenced material: peripheral blood. CDR3 sequence: CASRRDRLYGYTF. Written as DNA, the CDR3 is TGTGCCAGCAGAAGGGACAGGCTTTATGGCTACACCTTC.